What follows describes a single T cell receptor (beta chain). Primers: 60 Vbeta forward and 13 Jbeta reverse. The table came from immunoSEQ multiplex PCR; TCRdb's copy has only in-frame clones and leaves some out. The sample features more than 60,000 clones, with roughly 15% in its top ten. The study sampled nominally healthy donors, though unrecorded immune exposures were likely. This record belongs to a study of cytomegalovirus exposure and HLA in healthy donors. Germline CDR1 is GTSNPN and CDR2 is SVGIG (reference sequence). Trimming removed 2 bases from V and 7 bases from J, with 11 bases in between. CDR3 length: 13 amino acids.

The source material was PBMCs. The chain uses TRBV30 and TRBJ1-4, with D unresolved. This sequence originates from a boy between 5 and 17 years old in good health and CMV-seronegative. As DNA, the CDR3 is TGTGCCTGGAGTTTGGAGGGTATTGAAAAACTGTTTTTT. This encodes CAWSLEGIEKLFF.